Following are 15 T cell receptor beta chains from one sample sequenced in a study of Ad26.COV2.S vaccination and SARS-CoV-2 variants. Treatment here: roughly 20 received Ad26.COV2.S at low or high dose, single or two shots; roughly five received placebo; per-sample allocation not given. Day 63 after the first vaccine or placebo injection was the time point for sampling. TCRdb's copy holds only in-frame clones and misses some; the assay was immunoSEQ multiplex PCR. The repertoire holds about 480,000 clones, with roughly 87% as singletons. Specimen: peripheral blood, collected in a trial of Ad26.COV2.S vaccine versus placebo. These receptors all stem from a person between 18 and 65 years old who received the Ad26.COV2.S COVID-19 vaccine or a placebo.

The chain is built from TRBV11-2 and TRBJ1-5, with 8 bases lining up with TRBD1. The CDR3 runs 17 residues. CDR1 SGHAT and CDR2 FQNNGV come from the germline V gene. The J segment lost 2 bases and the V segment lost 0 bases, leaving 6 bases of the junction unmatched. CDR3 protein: CASSLDNRGSGNQPQHF. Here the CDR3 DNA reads TGTGCCAGCAGCTTAGATAACAGGGGGTCAGGCAATCAGCCCCAGCATTTT.

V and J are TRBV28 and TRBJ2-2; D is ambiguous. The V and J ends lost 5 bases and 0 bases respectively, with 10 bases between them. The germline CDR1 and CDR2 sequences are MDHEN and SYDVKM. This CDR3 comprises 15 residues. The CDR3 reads CASSPLGSNTGELFF. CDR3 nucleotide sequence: TGTGCCAGCAGTCCCCTCGGCTCGAACACCGGGGAGCTGTTTTTT.

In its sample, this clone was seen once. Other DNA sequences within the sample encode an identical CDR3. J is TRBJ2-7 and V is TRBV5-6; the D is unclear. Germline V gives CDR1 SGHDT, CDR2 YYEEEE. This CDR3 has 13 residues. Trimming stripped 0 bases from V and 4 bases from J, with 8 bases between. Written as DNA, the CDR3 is TGTGCCAGCAGCTTGGGGGCTAGTTACGAGCAGTACTTC. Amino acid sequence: CASSLGASYEQYF. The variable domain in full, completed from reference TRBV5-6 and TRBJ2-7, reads DAGVTQSPTHLIKTRGQQVTLRCSPKSGHDTVSWYQQALGQGPQFIFQYYEEEERQRGNFPDRFSGHQFPNYSSELNVNALLLGDSALYLCASSLGASYEQYFGPGTRLTVT.

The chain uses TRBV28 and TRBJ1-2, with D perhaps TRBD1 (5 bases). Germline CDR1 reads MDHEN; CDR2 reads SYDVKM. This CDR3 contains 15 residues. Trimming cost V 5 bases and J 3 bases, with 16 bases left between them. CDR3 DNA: TGTGCCAGCAGTGGCCCCGGGACGGGGGACTATGGCTACACCTTC. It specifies CASSGPGTGDYGYTF.

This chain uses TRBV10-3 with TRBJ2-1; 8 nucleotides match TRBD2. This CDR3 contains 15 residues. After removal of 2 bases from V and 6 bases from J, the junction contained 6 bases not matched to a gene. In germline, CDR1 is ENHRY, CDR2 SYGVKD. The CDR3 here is CAISEGGRSSNEQFF. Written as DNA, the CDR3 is TGTGCCATCAGTGAGGGCGGGAGGTCTTCCAATGAGCAGTTCTTC.

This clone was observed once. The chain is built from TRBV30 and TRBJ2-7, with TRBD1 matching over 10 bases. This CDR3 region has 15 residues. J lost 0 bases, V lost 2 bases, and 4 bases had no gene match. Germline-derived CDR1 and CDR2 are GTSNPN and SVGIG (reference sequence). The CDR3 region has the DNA TGTGCCTGGAGTTTAGGGACAGGGGTCTCCTACGAGCAGTACTTC. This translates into CAWSLGTGVSYEQYF.

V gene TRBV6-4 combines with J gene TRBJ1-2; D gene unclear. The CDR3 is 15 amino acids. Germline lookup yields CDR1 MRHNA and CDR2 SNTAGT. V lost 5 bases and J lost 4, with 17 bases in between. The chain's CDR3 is CASSPDGSFSYGYTF. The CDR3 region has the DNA TGTGCCAGCAGTCCCGACGGTAGCTTTTCCTATGGCTACACCTTC.

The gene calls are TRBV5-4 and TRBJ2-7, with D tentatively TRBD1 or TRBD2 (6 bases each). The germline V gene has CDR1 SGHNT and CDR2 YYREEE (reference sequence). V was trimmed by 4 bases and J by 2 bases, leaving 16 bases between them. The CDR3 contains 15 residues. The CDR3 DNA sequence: TGTGCCAGCAGCATCCAAGTAAGGGGGGCCTACGAGCAGTACTTC. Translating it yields CASSIQVRGAYEQYF. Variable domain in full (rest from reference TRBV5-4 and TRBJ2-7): ETGVTQSPTHLIKTRGQQVTLRCSSQSGHNTVSWYQQALGQGPQFIFQYYREEENGRGNFPPRFSGLQFPNYSSELNVNALELDDSALYLCASSIQVRGAYEQYFGPGTRLTVT.

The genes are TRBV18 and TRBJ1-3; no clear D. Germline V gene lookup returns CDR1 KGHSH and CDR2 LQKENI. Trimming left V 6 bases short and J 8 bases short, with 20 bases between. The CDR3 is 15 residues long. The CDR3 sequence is CASSMDPTPVDTIYF. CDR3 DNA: TGTGCCAGCTCCATGGACCCGACACCGGTTGACACCATATATTTT.

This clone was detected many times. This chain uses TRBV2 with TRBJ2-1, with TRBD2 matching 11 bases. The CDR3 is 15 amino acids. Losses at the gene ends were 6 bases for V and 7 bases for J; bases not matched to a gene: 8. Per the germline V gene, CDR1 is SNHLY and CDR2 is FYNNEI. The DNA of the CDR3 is TGTGCCAGCAGGGGGGCGGTAGCGGGAGGGAATGAGCAGTTCTTC. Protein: CASRGAVAGGNEQFF.

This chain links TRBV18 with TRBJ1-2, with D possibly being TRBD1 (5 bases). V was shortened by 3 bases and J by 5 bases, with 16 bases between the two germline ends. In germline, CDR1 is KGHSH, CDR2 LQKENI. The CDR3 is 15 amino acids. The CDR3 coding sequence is TGTGCCAGCTCACCCCTACAGGACGCGTCTTATGGCTACACCTTC. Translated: CASSPLQDASYGYTF.

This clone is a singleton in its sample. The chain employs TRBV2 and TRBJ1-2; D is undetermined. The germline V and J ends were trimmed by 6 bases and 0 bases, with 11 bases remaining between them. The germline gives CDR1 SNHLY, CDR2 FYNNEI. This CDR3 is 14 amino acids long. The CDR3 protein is CASRGDTPNYGYTF. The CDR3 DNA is TGTGCCAGCAGGGGAGACACGCCTAACTATGGCTACACCTTC.

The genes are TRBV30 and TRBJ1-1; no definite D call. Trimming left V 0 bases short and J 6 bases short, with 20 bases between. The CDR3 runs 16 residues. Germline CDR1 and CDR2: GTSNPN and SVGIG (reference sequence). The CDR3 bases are TGTGCCTGGAGTGTAATGGGTGGAGGCCAGACATCTGAAGCTTTCTTT. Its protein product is CAWSVMGGGQTSEAFF.

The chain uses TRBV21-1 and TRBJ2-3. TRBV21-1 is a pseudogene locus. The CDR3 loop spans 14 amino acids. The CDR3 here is CASSRRPSTDTQYF. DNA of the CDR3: TGTGCCAGCAGCCGCCGGCCGAGCACAGATACGCAGTATTTT.

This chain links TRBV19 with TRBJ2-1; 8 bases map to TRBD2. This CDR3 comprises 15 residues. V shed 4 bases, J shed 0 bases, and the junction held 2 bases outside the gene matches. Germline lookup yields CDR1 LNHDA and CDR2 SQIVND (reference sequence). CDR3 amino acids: CASSTSGSSYNEQFF. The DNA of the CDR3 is TGTGCCAGTAGTACGAGCGGGAGCTCCTACAATGAGCAGTTCTTC. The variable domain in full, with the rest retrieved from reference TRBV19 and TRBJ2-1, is DGGITQSPKYLFRKEGQNVTLSCEQNLNHDAMYWYRQDPGQGLRLIYYSQIVNDFQKGDIAEGYSVSREKKESFPLTVTSAQKNPTAFYLCASSTSGSSYNEQFFGPGTRLTVL.